The clone carrying this TCR beta chain has a handful of counts. TCRdb's table, derived via immunoSEQ multiplex PCR, lists solely in-frame clones and lacks some. The sample lists approximately 100,000 clones, more than 75% occurring once. This specimen comes from a study of T cell responses to AZD1222 COVID-19 vaccine. The CDR3 spans 17 residues. V gave up 0 bases and J gave up 5 bases, with 15 bases separating them. Germline lookup yields CDR1 SGHRS and CDR2 YFSETQ. Sequencing used peripheral blood, obtained on day 0 of AZD1222 vaccination. The chain joins TRBV5-1 to TRBJ1-6, with D perhaps matching TRBD1 (5 bases). This clonotype was sampled from an adult in good health. CDR3 loop: CASSLVPGPIDNSPLHF. The DNA for the CDR3 is TGCGCCAGCAGCTTGGTTCCAGGGCCTATCGATAATTCACCCCTCCACTTT.